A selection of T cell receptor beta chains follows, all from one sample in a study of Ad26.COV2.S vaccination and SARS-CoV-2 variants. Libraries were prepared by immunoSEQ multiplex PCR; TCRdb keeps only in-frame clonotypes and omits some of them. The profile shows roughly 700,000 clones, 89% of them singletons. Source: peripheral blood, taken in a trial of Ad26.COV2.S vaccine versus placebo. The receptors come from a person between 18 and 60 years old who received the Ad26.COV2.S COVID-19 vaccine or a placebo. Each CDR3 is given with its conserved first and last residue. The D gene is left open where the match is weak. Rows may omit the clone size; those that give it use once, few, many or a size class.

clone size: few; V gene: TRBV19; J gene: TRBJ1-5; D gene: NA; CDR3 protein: CASSNYIGESWPQHF; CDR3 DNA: TGTGCCAGTAGTAACTACATCGGGGAGTCATGGCCCCAGCATTTT
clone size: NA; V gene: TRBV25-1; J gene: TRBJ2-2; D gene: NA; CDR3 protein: CASSESGPNTGELFF; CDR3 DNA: TGTGCCAGCAGTGAATCCGGGCCGAACACCGGGGAGCTGTTTTTT
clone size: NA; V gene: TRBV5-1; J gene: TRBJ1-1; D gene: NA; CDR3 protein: CASGGRGMNTEAFF; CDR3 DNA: TGCGCCAGCGGGGGAAGGGGGATGAACACTGAAGCTTTCTTT
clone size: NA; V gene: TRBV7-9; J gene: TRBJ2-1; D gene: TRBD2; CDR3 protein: CASGTSGLFHGNEQFF; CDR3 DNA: TGTGCCAGCGGTACTAGCGGGCTCTTCCACGGGAATGAGCAGTTCTTC
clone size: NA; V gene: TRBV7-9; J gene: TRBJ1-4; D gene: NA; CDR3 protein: CASSLTGFNEKLFF; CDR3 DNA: TGTGCCAGCAGCTTAACGGGGTTTAATGAAAAACTGTTTTTT
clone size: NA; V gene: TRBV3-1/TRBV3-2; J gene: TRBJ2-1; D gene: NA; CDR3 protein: CASRGFPYKTRGRNEQFF; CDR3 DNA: TGTGCCAGCAGAGGGTTTCCCTACAAAACCCGAGGGCGGAATGAGCAGTTCTTC
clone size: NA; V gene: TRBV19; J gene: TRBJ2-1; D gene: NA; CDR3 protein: CASSSSPPPGSNEQFF; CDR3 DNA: TGTGCCAGTAGTTCCTCCCCCCCGCCAGGGAGCAATGAGCAGTTCTTC
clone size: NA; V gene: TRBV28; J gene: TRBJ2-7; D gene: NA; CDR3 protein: CASSAGDYEQYF; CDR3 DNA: TGTGCCAGCAGCGCAGGGGACTACGAGCAGTACTTC
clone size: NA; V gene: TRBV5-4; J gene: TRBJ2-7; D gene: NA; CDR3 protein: CASSKGQASYEQYF; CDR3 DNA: TGTGCCAGCAGCAAGGGACAAGCTTCGTACGAGCAGTACTTC
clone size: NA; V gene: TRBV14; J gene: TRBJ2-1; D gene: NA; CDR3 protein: CASSQDLYTYNEQFF; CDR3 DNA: TGTGCCAGCAGCCAAGATTTGTACACCTACAATGAGCAGTTCTTC
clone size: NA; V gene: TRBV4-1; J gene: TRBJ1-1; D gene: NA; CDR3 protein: CASSQVGTTEAFF; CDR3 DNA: TGCGCCAGCAGCCAGGTAGGGACCACTGAAGCTTTCTTT
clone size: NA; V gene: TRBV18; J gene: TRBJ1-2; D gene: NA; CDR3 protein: CASSPLREANYGYTF; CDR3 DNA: TGTGCCAGCTCCCCACTACGGGAAGCTAACTATGGCTACACCTTC
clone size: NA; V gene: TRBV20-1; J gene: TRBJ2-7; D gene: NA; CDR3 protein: CSALQAYEQYF; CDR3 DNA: TGCAGTGCTTTACAAGCCTACGAGCAGTACTTC
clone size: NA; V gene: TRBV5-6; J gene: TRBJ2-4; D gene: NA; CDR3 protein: CASSLGVGVGNIQYF; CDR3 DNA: TGTGCCAGCAGCTTGGGGGTCGGGGTCGGAAACATTCAGTACTTC
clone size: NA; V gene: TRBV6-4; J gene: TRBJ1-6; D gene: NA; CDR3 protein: CASSASTGQNSPLHF; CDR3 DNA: TGTGCCAGCAGCGCCTCAACAGGGCAGAATTCACCCCTCCACTTT